The present entry profiles one T cell receptor beta chain with its context. The antigen it binds to is not known. Nothing much larger sits one base from this clone, and base qualities are not available. The sample comes from a study of T cell responses to AZD1222 COVID-19 vaccine (dated by TCRdb to 2020 to 2022). Background for the entire study: AZD1222 recipients whose second dose came at about 4 weeks and those whose second dose came at about 12 weeks were combined into one group, since spike-specific TCR depth and breadth did not differ between the two schedules. A total of approximately 240 trial participants underwent TCR sequencing, of whom some 210 received two doses of AZD1222 and 26 received two doses of the MenACWY control vaccine. Trial participants were enrolled by age into 18-55, 56-69 and 70-plus year subgroups, with about 150, 27 and 61 TCR-sequenced participants respectively.

The CDR3 regions of human TCRbeta chains were subjected to immunosequencing. The published analysis was carried out like this. TCRs in the repertoires were compared against a reference library of SARS-CoV-2-specific TCRs that had been generated with the MIRA antigen-specificity platform. Breadth meant the fraction of unique TCRs that were SARS-CoV-2-associated, whereas depth meant the fraction of total T cells that were SARS-CoV-2-associated. Using the MIRA data, each spike-specific TCR was mapped to the spike region that the TCR reacts to and placed in a CD4 or CD8 class. Log10-transformed breadth and depth values were compared by one-way ANOVA with Sidak's multiple comparisons tests. The table was pulled from immuneACCESS by TCRdb, which kept in-frame rearrangements only. Such tables lose some clones; where checked, under half of the loss comes from unresolved V genes, and the rest has no known cause. V, J and clone size derive from that table, while D and trimming were established from the DNA sequence. The sample records 100,000 to 150,000 clones, roughly 90% of which are singletons. Under 1.5% of the sample belongs to the ten largest clones.

The CDR3 numbers 14 residues from cysteine through phenylalanine. Here the CDR3 DNA is all that survives: 42 bases in frame from base 1. CDR1 and CDR2 are read off the germline V gene as MDHEN and SYDVKM. V is cut back by 6 bases and J by 8 bases, with 9 bases in the junction unmatched. Results and caveats for the whole study, not just this receptor: A significant rise in spike-specific TCR breadth and depth was observed after two AZD1222 doses relative to day 0 and relative to MenACWY recipients. The vaccine-associated CD4 TCRs covered the entire spike protein, and the dominant responses fell in regions 160-218 and 743-854. Reportedly, close to half of the unique spike-specific TCRs recognized epitopes lying outside the regions that are mutated in the B.1.351 and B.1.1.7 variants. Only 5 to 7 AZD1222 recipients were SARS-CoV-2 seropositive at baseline, limiting conclusions about previously exposed vaccinees. No day 14 peak-response samples were available, so repertoires were characterized only after the peak T cell response. In the small 56-69-year group, the increase in depth fell short of significance, most likely because of low power. Participants were mostly white British, with more females than males. The authors suggested clonal diversity may have been underestimated.

The time point tag for this specimen amounts to: baseline before first vaccination. Vaccinee samples came from UK trials COV001 and COV002, including a single-blind randomized controlled phase 2/3 trial of AZD1222 (ChAdOx1 nCoV-19) in healthy adults. For TCRbeta chain sequencing, PBMC samples were collected from trial participants at day 0 and at day 28 after the second dose. The material sequenced was peripheral blood, taken on day 0 of AZD1222 vaccination. The TCR was taken from an adult in good health. The chain uses TRBV28 and TRBJ1-3; the central 8 bases match TRBD1. The nucleotides are TGTGCCAGCAGGGACAGGGAGAATGGGTACACCATATATTTT. This codes for CASRDRENGYTIYF.